This T cell receptor beta chain was documented in a study of graft-versus-host responses after intestinal transplantation. Notes on the study in general: Association was observed between peak circulating GvH clone levels and early post-transplant HvG declines.

Points on this clone: As yet, its antigen is unknown.

Clones were read by immunoSEQ multiplex PCR, and TCRdb kept only the in-frame ones, dropping some. The sample consists of tens of thousands of clones, approximately 95% of them appearing once. The CDR3 contains 14 residues. CDR1 SQVTM and CDR2 ANQGSEA come from the germline V gene. The ends lost 7 bases at V and 0 bases at J; junction bases unmatched: 4. The chain employs TRBV29-1 and TRBJ2-2, with TRBD1 matching over 8 bases. This material consisted of unstimulated CD8+ T cells sorted from spleen or lymph node cells, taken before intestinal transplant. The sequence derives from a human donor who received an intestinal transplant. The CDR3 region is CSAGQGPNTGELFF. In DNA, the CDR3 is TGCAGCGCCGGACAGGGACCGAACACCGGGGAGCTGTTTTTT.